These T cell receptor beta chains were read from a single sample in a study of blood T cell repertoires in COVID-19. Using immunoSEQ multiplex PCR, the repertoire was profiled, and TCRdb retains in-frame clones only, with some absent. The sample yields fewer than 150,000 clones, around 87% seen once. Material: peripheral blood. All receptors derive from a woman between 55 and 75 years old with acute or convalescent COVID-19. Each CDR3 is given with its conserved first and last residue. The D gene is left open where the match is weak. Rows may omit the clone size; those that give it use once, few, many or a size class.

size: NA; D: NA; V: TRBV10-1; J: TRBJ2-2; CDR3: CASRDRLDGTGELFF; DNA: TGCGCCAGCAGAGACAGGCTCGATGGCACCGGGGAGCTGTTTTTT
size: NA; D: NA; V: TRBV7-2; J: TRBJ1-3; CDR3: CASSLVPEPGNTIYF; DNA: TGTGCCAGCAGCTTAGTACCGGAGCCAGGAAACACCATATATTTT
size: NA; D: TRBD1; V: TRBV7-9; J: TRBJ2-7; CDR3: CASSLTGGMEQYF; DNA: TGTGCCAGCAGCTTAACAGGGGGCATGGAGCAGTACTTC
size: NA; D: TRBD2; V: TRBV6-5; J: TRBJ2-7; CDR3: CASSFASGIYEQYF; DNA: TGTGCCAGCAGTTTTGCTAGCGGGATCTACGAGCAGTACTTC
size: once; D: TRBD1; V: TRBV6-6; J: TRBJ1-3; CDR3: CASKPPQGEAGNTIYF; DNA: TGTGCCAGCAAACCCCCCCAGGGGGAGGCTGGAAACACCATATATTTT
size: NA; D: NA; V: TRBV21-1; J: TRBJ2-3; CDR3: CATLGGGGLTDTQYF; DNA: TGTGCCACCCTTGGGGGCGGGGGCCTCACAGATACGCAGTATTTT
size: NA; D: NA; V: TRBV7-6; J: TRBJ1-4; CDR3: CASSLSAGEKLFF; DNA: TGTGCCAGCAGCTTATCAGCAGGTGAAAAACTGTTTTTT
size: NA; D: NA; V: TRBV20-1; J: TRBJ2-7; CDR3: CSASGSTGKQEQYF; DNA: TGCAGTGCTAGTGGCTCTACCGGGAAGCAAGAGCAGTACTTC
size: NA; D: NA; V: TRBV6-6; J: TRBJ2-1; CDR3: CASSPHNEQFF; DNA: TGTGCCAGCAGCCCTCACAATGAGCAGTTCTTC
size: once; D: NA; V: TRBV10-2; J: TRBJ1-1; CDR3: CASSTGKNTEAFF; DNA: TGCGCCAGCTCAACCGGGAAGAACACTGAAGCTTTCTTT
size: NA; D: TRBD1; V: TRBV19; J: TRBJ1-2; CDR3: CASSSSTGQGYGYTF; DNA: TGTGCCAGTAGTTCCTCGACAGGGCAGGGCTATGGCTACACCTTC
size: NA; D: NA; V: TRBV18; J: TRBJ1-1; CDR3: CASSPPILGRTEAFF; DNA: TGTGCCAGCTCACCCCCCATTCTGGGGAGGACTGAAGCTTTCTTT
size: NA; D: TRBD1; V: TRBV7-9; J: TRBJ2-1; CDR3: CASSFPGGAYNEQFF; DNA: TGTGCCAGCAGCTTTCCAGGGGGCGCCTACAATGAGCAGTTCTTC
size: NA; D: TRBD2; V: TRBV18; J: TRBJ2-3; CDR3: CASSPPASGTTDTQYF; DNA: TGTGCCAGCTCACCACCGGCTAGCGGGACCACAGATACGCAGTATTTT
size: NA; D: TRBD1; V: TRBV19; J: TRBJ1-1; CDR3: CASSISYRGLAEAFF; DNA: TGTGCCAGTAGTATTTCTTACAGGGGGCTGGCTGAAGCTTTCTTT
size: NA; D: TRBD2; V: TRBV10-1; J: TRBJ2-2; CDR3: CASKREPTGELFF; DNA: TGCGCCAGTAAGCGGGAGCCCACCGGGGAGCTGTTTTTT
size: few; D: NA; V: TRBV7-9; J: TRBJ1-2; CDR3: CASSLAQGLGSNYGYTF; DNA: TGTGCCAGCAGCTTAGCACAGGGCCTGGGCTCTAACTATGGCTACACCTTC
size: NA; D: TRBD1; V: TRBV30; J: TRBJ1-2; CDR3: CASPEPGGKGYTF; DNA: TGTGCCTCCCCGGAACCAGGGGGGAAAGGCTACACCTTC
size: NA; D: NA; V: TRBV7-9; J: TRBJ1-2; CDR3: CASSLVRDWEGYTF; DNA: TGTGCCAGCAGCTTAGTTCGGGATTGGGAAGGCTACACCTTC
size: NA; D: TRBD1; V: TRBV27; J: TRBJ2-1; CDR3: CASSPRQGSYNEQFF; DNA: TGTGCCAGCAGTCCCAGACAGGGGTCCTACAATGAGCAGTTCTTC
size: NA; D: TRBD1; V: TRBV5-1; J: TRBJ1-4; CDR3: CASSTEGARGEKLFF; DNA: TGCGCCAGCAGCACCGAGGGGGCAAGAGGAGAAAAACTGTTTTTT
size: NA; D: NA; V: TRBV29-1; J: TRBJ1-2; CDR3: CSVGTGGYYGYTF; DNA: TGCAGCGTTGGGACGGGGGGGTATTATGGCTACACCTTC
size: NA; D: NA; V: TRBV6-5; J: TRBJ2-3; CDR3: CASTLLGATDTQYF; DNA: TGTGCCAGCACCCTACTGGGGGCTACAGATACGCAGTATTTT
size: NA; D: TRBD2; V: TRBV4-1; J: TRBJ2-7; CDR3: CASSQSWGGGPKYEQYF; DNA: TGCGCCAGCAGCCAAAGCTGGGGGGGAGGACCAAAATACGAGCAGTACTTC
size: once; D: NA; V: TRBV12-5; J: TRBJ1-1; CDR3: CASGLDMAPEAFF; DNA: TGTGCTAGTGGTCTCGACATGGCCCCTGAAGCTTTCTTT
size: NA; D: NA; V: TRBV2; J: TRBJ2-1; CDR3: CASRAYNEQFF; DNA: TGTGCCAGCAGGGCATACAATGAGCAGTTCTTC
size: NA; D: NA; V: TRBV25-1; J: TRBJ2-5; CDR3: CASSDAGRSETQYF; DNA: TGTGCCAGCAGTGACGCGGGCAGGTCCGAGACCCAGTACTTC
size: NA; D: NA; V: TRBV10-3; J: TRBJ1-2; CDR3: CAIGGGVVYGYTF; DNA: TGTGCCATCGGAGGGGGGGTAGTTTATGGCTACACCTTC
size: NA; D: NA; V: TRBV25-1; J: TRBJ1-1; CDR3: CASSDPGTGTTIEAFF; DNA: TGTGCCAGCAGTGATCCGGGCACGGGAACTACTATTGAAGCTTTCTTT